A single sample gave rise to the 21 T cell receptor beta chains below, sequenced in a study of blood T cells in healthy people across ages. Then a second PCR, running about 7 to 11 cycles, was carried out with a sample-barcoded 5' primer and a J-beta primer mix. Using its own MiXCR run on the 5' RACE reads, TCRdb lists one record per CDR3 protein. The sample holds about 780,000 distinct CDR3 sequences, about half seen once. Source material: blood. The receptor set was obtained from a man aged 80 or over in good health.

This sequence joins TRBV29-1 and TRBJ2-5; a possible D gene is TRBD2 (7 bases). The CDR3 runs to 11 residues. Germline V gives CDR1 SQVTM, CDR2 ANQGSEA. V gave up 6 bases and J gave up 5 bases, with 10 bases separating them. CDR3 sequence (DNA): TGCAGCGTCGGGGGGCGTGAGACCCAGTACTTC. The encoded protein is CSVGGRETQYF.

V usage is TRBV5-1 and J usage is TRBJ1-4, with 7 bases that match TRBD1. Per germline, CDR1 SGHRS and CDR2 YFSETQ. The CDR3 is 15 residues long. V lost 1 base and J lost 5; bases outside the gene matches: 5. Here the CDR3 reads CASSLMGTVNEKLFF. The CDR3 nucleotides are TGCGCCAGCAGCTTGATGGGGACAGTAAATGAAAAACTGTTTTTT.

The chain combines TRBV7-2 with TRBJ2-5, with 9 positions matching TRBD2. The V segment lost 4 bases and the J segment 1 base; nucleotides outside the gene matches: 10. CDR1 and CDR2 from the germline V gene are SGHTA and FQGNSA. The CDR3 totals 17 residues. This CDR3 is CASSSELAGYRQETQYF. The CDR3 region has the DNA TGTGCCAGCAGCTCAGAACTAGCGGGCTACCGCCAAGAGACCCAGTACTTC.

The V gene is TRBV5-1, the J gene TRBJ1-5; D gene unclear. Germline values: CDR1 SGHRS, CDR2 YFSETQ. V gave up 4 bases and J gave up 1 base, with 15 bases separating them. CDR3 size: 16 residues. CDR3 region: CASSREPGWSNQPQHF. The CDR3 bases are TGCGCCAGCAGCCGTGAACCGGGATGGAGCAATCAGCCCCAGCATTTT.

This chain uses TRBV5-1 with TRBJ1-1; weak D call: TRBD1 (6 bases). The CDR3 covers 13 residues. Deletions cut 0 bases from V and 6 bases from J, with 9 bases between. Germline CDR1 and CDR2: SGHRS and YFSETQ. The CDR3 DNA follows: TGCGCCAGCAGCTTGGACAGGGTCGCTGAAGCTTTCTTT. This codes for CASSLDRVAEAFF.

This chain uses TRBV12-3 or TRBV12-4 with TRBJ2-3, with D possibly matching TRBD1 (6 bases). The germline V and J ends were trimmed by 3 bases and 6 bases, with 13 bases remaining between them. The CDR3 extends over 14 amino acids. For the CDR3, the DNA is TGTGCCAGCAGTTTGACAGGCTGGTCCGATACGCAGTATTTT. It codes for CASSLTGWSDTQYF.

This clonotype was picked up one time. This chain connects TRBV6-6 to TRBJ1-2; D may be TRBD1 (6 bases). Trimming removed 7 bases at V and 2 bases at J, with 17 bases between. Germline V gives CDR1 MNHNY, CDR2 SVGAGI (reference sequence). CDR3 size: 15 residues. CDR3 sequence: CASTQTSDRNYGYTF. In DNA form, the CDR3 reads TGTGCCAGCACCCAGACCTCGGACAGAAACTATGGCTACACCTTC.

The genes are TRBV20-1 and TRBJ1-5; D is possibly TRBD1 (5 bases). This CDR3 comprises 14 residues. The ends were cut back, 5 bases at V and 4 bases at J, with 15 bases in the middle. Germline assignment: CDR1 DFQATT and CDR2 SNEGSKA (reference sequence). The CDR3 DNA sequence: TGCAGTGCTGCCCGGGGACGGATAAATCAGCCCCAGCATTTT. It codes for CSAARGRINQPQHF.

The CDR3 loop is CASSDRDTYEQYF. The CDR3 bases are TGTGCCAGCAGTGACCGGGACACGTACGAGCAGTACTTC. J is TRBJ2-7 and V is TRBV6-4; a possible D gene is TRBD1 (6 bases). V shed 2 bases and J shed 4 bases, with 9 bases lying between them. Germline CDR1 reads MRHNA; CDR2 reads SNTAGT. CDR3 length equals 13 residues.

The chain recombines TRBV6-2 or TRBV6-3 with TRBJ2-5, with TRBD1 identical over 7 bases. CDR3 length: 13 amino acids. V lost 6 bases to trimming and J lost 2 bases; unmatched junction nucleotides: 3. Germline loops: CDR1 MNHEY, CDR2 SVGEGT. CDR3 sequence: CASRGQLQETQYF. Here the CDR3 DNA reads TGTGCCAGCAGGGGACAGCTACAAGAGACCCAGTACTTC.

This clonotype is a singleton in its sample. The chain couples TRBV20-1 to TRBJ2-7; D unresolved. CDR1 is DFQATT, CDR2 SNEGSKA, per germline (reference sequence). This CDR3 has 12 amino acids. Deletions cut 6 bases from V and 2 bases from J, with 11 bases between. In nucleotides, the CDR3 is TGCAGTGCCCTAGGGTCCGCCTACGAGCAGTACTTC. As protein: CSALGSAYEQYF.

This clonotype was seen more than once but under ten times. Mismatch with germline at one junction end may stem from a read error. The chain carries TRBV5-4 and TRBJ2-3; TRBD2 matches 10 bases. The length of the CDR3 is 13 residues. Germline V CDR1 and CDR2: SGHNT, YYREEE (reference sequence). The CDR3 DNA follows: TGCACCGTGGGGCTAGCGGGAGCAGATACGCAGTATTTT. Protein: CTVGLAGADTQYF.

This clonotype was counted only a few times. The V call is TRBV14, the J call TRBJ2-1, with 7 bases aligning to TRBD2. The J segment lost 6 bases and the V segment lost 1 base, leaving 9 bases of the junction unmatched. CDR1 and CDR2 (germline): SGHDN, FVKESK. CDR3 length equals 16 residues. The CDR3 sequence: CASSQVPGLTSNEQFF. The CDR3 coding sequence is TGTGCCAGCAGCCAAGTTCCGGGACTAACCTCCAATGAGCAGTTCTTC.

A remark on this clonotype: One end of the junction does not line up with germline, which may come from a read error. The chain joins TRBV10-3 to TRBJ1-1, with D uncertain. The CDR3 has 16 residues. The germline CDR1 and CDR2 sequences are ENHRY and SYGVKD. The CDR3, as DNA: TGTGCCATCAGTGAGTCGAGGTGGGGTGGATACACTGAAGTTTTCTTT. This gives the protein CAISESRWGGYTEVFF.

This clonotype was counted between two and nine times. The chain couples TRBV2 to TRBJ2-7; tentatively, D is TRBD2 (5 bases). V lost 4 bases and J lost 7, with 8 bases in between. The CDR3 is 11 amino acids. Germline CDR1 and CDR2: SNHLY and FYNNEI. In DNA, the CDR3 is TGTGCCAGCAGTGTACTAGTTGAGCAGTACTTC. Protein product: CASSVLVEQYF.

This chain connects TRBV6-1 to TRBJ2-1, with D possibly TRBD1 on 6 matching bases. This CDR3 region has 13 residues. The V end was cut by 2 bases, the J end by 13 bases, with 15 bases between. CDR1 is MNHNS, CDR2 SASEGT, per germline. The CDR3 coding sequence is TGTGCCAGCAGTGAATGGGGGCTCCGACCCCAGTTCTTC. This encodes CASSEWGLRPQFF.

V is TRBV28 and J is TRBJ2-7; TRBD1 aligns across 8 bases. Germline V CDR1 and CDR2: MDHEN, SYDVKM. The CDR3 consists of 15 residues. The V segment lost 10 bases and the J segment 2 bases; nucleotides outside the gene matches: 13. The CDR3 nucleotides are TGTGCCACCCGGGGCGACAGGGGCTCTACCTACGAGCAGTACTTC. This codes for CATRGDRGSTYEQYF.

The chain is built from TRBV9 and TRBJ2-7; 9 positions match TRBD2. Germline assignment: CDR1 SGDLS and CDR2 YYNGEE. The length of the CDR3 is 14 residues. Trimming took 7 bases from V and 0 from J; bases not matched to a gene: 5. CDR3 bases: TGTGCCAGCCCCAGGCGGGAGGGCTCCTACGAGCAGTACTTC. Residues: CASPRREGSYEQYF.

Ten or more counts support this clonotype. CDR3 DNA: TGTGCCAGCAGCCAATTGGTTCAAGAGACCCAGTACTTC. It is translated as CASSQLVQETQYF. This rearrangement joins TRBV14 to TRBJ2-5; no reliable D call. This CDR3 is built from 13 residues. Deletions cut 2 bases from V and 2 bases from J, with 6 bases between. CDR1 is SGHDN and CDR2 is FVKESK in the germline V gene.

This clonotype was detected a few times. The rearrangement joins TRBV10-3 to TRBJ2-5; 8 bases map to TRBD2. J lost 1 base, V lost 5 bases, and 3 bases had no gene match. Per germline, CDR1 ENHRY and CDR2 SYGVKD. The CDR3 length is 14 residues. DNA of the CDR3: TGTGCCATCAGTAGCGGGAGTCTCCAAGAGACCCAGTACTTC. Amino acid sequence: CAISSGSLQETQYF.

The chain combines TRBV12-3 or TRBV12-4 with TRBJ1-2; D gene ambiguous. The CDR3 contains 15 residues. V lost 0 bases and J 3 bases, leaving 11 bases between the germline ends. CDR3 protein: CASSLASREDYGYTF. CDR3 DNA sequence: TGTGCCAGCAGTTTAGCCTCCAGAGAGGACTATGGCTACACCTTC.